Given below is one T cell receptor beta chain in context. Its antigen is not identified. This entry is derived from a study of T cell repertoires in cytomegalovirus infection. The overall study: Peptides in the study included HLA-C-restricted and HLA-B-restricted CMV epitopes. Public TCR beta signatures marked donors with CMV infection and the matching HLA.

A single record per CDR3 protein comes from TCRdb applying MiXCR to the reads. The sample has around 710,000 distinct CDR3 sequences, 25% to 35% seen once. Whole-study findings and limits: In two of eight donors, the top clonotype was HLA-C-restricted CMV-specific. Cumulative public TCR beta family frequency identified carriers of CMV plus the relevant HLA.

The germline gives CDR1 MNHNY, CDR2 SVGAGI (reference sequence). J gave up 7 bases and V 2 bases, and 11 bases lay outside the gene matches. The CDR3 covers 16 residues. The specimen was cultured CD8+ T cells from PBMCs, collected from culture after CMV antigen stimulation. The receptor comes from a human donor in good health (CMV status not recorded). Some clones in this sample may be carry-over from other donors' samples. The genes are TRBV6-6 and TRBJ1-1; 9 bases align to TRBD1. CDR3 sequence: CASSYPPRTGEDEAFF. CDR3 sequence (DNA): TGTGCCAGCAGTTACCCCCCTCGGACAGGGGAAGATGAAGCTTTCTTT.